The present entry profiles one T cell receptor (beta chain) with its context. This entry belongs to a study of blood T cell repertoires in COVID-19. Clones were read by immunoSEQ multiplex PCR, and TCRdb kept only the in-frame ones, dropping some. The sample has around 250,000 clones; 80% to 95% are singletons. The V gene lost 0 bases and the J gene lost 5 bases, with 10 bases spanning the gap. Germline loops: CDR1 LNHDA, CDR2 SQIVND (reference sequence). This CDR3 spans 15 amino acids. Participants were aged about 18 to 95 years, lived in 24 US areas, and enrolled virtually. Each exposed participant met a COVID-19 case in the 2 weeks preceding study entry.

The source of this sequence is a man between 35 and 55 years old who had been exposed to COVID-19. The rearrangement links TRBV19 to TRBJ2-2; a possible D gene is TRBD2 (5 bases). Input material: PBMCs or T cells enriched from blood (not recorded which). The CDR3 loop is CASSIDGGGTGELFF. CDR3 nucleotides: TGTGCCAGTAGTATAGATGGAGGCGGAACCGGGGAGCTGTTTTTT.